This T cell receptor (beta chain) emerged from a study of T cell clonotyping in hematopoietic cell transplantation. The assay was immunoSEQ multiplex PCR, and TCRdb's table has in-frame clones only and misses some. The table has about 1,100 clones, around 92% seen once; the top ten hold about 3.8%. Trimming at V came to 4 bases and at J to 5 bases, leaving 5 bases not matched to a gene. This CDR3 region has 14 residues. Germline V gene lookup returns CDR1 MNHEY and CDR2 SMNVEV (reference sequence). The sequenced sample was PBMCs, obtained 180 days after allogeneic stem cell transplant. This TCR derives from a male patient aged 45-59 years who had an allogeneic stem cell transplant from a related donor, so T cells may come from the graft donor. Some clones in this sample may be carry-over from other donors' samples. The chain couples TRBV27 to TRBJ2-1; 7 bases match TRBD2. The CDR3 loop is CASSSGTTNNEQFF. In DNA, the CDR3 is TGTGCCAGCAGTTCCGGGACTACTAACAATGAGCAGTTCTTC.